These T cell receptor beta chains were read from a single sample in a study of patients and donors after allogeneic stem cell transplantation. TCRdb re-called the RT-PCR reads with MiXCR, one entry per CDR3 protein. The sample holds roughly 200,000 distinct CDR3 sequences, 35% to 45% seen once. Specimen: blood, either unsorted or a sorted T cell fraction (not recorded which). Receptors were obtained from a human donor who was either an allogeneic HSCT recipient or a stem cell or donor lymphocyte infusion donor (not recorded which). It is not recorded whose cells these are; they may come from a transplant donor. CDR3s include the opening cysteine and the closing phenylalanine or tryptophan. The order of the fields is J gene, D gene, clone size, CDR3 length, V gene, CDR3 protein, CDR3 DNA. A D gene is named only where the DNA matches it firmly. The listing skips clone size in some rows; elsewhere it reads once, few, many or a size class.

TRBJ2-7 | TRBD1 | few | 14 | TRBV28 | CASRTIIQGAEQYF | TGTGCCAGCAGGACGATCATACAGGGGGCCGAGCAGTACTTC
TRBJ1-6 | - | - | 13 | TRBV20-1 | CSARAEGNSPLHF | TGCAGTGCTAGAGCCGAGGGTAATTCACCCCTCCACTTT
TRBJ1-6 | - | - | 18 | TRBV20-1 | CSARGLRVLGRGDSPLHF | TGCAGTGCTAGGGGATTGAGGGTCCTGGGCAGGGGAGATTCACCCCTCCACTTT
TRBJ2-1 | TRBD2 | - | 14 | TRBV7-9 | CASSVQRGVNEQFF | TGTGCCAGCAGTGTCCAGCGGGGTGTCAATGAGCAGTTCTTC
TRBJ1-1 | - | - | 13 | TRBV7-2 | CASSRLEGYEAFF | TGTGCCAGCAGCCGCTTGGAGGGCTATGAAGCTTTCTTT
TRBJ1-2 | - | few | 12 | TRBV7-9 | CASSVNTGFYTF | TGTGCCAGCAGCGTCAACACAGGGTTCTACACCTTC
TRBJ1-2 | - | - | 13 | TRBV21-1 | CASRRGGFYGYTF | TGTGCCAGCAGACGCGGGGGCTTCTATGGCTACACCTTC
TRBJ1-2 | - | few | 14 | TRBV29-1 | CSVDVEGRGYGYTF | TGCAGCGTTGATGTGGAGGGCCGCGGCTATGGCTACACCTTC
TRBJ2-1 | - | - | 11 | TRBV5-1 | CASSDYNEQFF | TGCGCCAGCAGCGACTACAATGAGCAGTTCTTC
TRBJ2-3 | - | many | 13 | TRBV12-3/TRBV12-4 | CASSLTGGNTQYF | TGTGCCAGCAGTTTAACGGGTGGTAATACGCAGTATTTT
TRBJ1-5 | - | - | 14 | TRBV7-9 | CASTATDSNQPQHF | TGTGCCAGCACCGCGACAGATAGCAATCAGCCCCAGCATTTT
TRBJ1-6 | - | - | 13 | TRBV27 | CASSPQGRWTLHF | TGTGCCAGCAGTCCTCAGGGGAGGTGGACCCTCCACTTT
TRBJ1-4 | - | - | 15 | TRBV7-2 | CASSHSGPLGEKLFF | TGTGCCAGCAGCCACTCCGGCCCCCTCGGGGAAAAACTGTTTTTT
TRBJ2-3 | - | - | 17 | TRBV3-1 | CASSQVSFLGDLDTQYF | TGTGCCAGCAGCCAAGTCTCTTTCCTCGGGGACTTAGATACGCAGTATTTT
TRBJ2-7 | TRBD1 | - | 13 | TRBV5-1 | CASSQTGTYEQYF | TGCGCCAGCAGCCAGACAGGGACCTACGAGCAGTACTTC
TRBJ2-1 | TRBD1 | - | 15 | TRBV11-1 | CASSLRQGVENEQFF | TGTGCCAGCAGCTTAAGGCAGGGGGTCGAAAATGAGCAGTTCTTC
TRBJ2-3 | TRBD2 | - | 14 | TRBV7-2 | CASSPRSGADTQYF | TGTGCCAGCAGCCCCCGTAGCGGGGCAGATACGCAGTATTTT
TRBJ1-6 | - | few | 13 | TRBV18 | CASSPDPNSPLHF | TGTGCCAGCTCTCCGGACCCAAATTCACCCCTCCACTTT
TRBJ2-4 | TRBD1 | - | 13 | TRBV28 | CASRDRGRNIQYF | TGTGCCAGCAGGGACAGGGGAAGGAACATTCAGTACTTC
TRBJ1-1 | - | few | 16 | TRBV27 | CASSFSGQPQGTEAFF | TGTGCCAGCAGTTTCTCCGGGCAACCCCAGGGGACTGAAGCTTTCTTT
TRBJ2-4 | TRBD2 | - | 12 | TRBV12-3/TRBV12-4 | CASRSGGDIQYF | TGTGCCAGCAGATCCGGGGGGGACATTCAGTACTTC
TRBJ2-1 | TRBD2 | few | 16 | TRBV3-1 | CASSIDGGGAIGEQFF | TGTGCCAGCAGCATCGATGGCGGGGGGGCAATTGGTGAGCAGTTCTTC
TRBJ1-1 | TRBD1 | - | 14 | TRBV29-1 | CSVERQGTNTEAFF | TGCAGCGTTGAGCGACAGGGCACGAACACTGAAGCTTTCTTT
TRBJ1-5 | - | - | 14 | TRBV19 | CASSIRGSHQPQHF | TGTGCCAGTAGTATTCGGGGGTCCCATCAGCCCCAGCATTTT
TRBJ2-1 | TRBD2 | - | 16 | TRBV6-1 | CASSEISGGPYNEQFF | TGTGCCAGCAGTGAGATTAGCGGGGGACCTTACAATGAGCAGTTCTTC
TRBJ2-4 | - | - | 16 | TRBV5-1 | CASSQGTEWRKNIQYF | TGCGCCAGCAGCCAAGGGACCGAGTGGCGCAAAAACATTCAGTACTTC
TRBJ1-6 | - | - | 16 | TRBV5-1 | CASSLVRGSSNSPLHF | TGCGCCAGCAGCTTGGTCAGGGGATCTTCTAATTCACCCCTCCACTTT
TRBJ2-5 | TRBD2 | few | 13 | TRBV6-2/TRBV6-3 | CASSRGLAETQYF | TGTGCCAGCAGTCGAGGACTAGCAGAGACCCAGTACTTC
TRBJ1-1 | - | - | 14 | TRBV5-1 | CASSPGRQNTEAFF | TGCGCCAGCAGCCCGGGACGGCAGAACACTGAAGCTTTCTTT
TRBJ1-6 | - | - | 14 | TRBV18 | CASSPKERDSPLHF | TGTGCCAGCTCACCAAAGGAAAGGGATTCACCCCTCCACTTT
TRBJ2-1 | TRBD2 | few | 18 | TRBV28 | CASSPLRGRSGRHNEQFF | TGTGCCAGCAGCCCCCTCAGGGGTAGGAGCGGGAGACACAATGAGCAGTTCTTC
TRBJ1-1 | TRBD1 | few | 13 | TRBV27 | CASSSRQGFDAFF | TGTGCCAGCAGTTCCAGACAGGGCTTTGACGCTTTCTTT
TRBJ2-7 | TRBD1 | few | 17 | TRBV7-9 | CASSDTRQGASPYEQYF | TGTGCCAGCAGCGACACTAGACAGGGGGCGAGTCCCTACGAGCAGTACTTC
TRBJ1-5 | - | few | 14 | TRBV12-3/TRBV12-4 | CASSLDRVGQPQHF | TGTGCCAGCAGTTTAGACAGGGTTGGTCAGCCCCAGCATTTT
TRBJ2-1 | - | - | 13 | TRBV5-1 | CASSAGPGNEQFF | TGCGCCAGCAGCGCCGGACCTGGGAATGAGCAGTTCTTC
TRBJ2-2 | - | - | 15 | TRBV19 | CASSIVPVNTGELFF | TGTGCCAGTAGTATAGTTCCAGTTAACACCGGGGAGCTGTTTTTT
TRBJ1-5 | TRBD1 | few | 16 | TRBV25-1 | CASSGQTGEGNQPQHF | TGTGCCAGCAGTGGTCAGACAGGGGAAGGGAATCAGCCCCAGCATTTT
TRBJ1-1 | TRBD1 | - | 13 | TRBV12-3/TRBV12-4 | CASSRPGTAEAFF | TGTGCCAGCAGTCGCCCCGGGACAGCTGAAGCTTTCTTT
TRBJ2-1 | - | - | 16 | TRBV9 | CASSGIQASRGDEQFF | TGTGCCAGCAGCGGGATACAGGCCTCGCGGGGAGATGAGCAGTTCTTC
TRBJ2-1 | - | few | 15 | TRBV20-1 | CSAPSNDLSYNEQFF | TGCAGTGCCCCTTCCAACGACCTCTCCTACAATGAGCAGTTCTTC
TRBJ1-1 | - | - | 16 | TRBV29-1 | CSARGPPRWMNTEAFF | TGCAGCGCCCGGGGACCGCCGAGGTGGATGAACACTGAAGCTTTCTTT
TRBJ2-7 | - | - | 16 | TRBV5-1 | CASSLERQEIPYEQYF | TGCGCCAGCAGCTTGGAGAGACAGGAGATTCCCTACGAGCAGTACTTC
TRBJ2-7 | TRBD1 | few | 15 | TRBV5-6 | CASSTRQGPAYEQYF | TGTGCCAGCAGCACCCGACAGGGACCCGCCTACGAGCAGTACTTC
TRBJ1-2 | - | - | 11 | TRBV27 | CASSGPYGYTF | TGTGCCAGCAGCGGACCCTATGGCTACACCTTC
TRBJ1-3 | - | many | 16 | TRBV5-1 | CASSLGPDYSGNTIYF | TGCGCCAGCAGCTTGGGCCCGGATTACTCTGGAAACACCATATATTTT
TRBJ1-2 | - | - | 15 | TRBV5-1 | CASSLDRGSVNGYTF | TGCGCCAGCAGCTTGGATCGGGGATCAGTCAATGGCTACACCTTC
TRBJ1-2 | - | few | 12 | TRBV19 | CAGFAANYGYTF | TGTGCGGGATTCGCGGCTAACTATGGCTACACCTTC
TRBJ1-5 | TRBD1 | - | 16 | TRBV12-3/TRBV12-4 | CASRTGQVYSNQPQHF | TGTGCCAGCAGAACAGGACAGGTCTATAGCAATCAGCCCCAGCATTTT
TRBJ1-3 | - | few | 17 | TRBV7-2 | CASSRDRTLITGNTIYF | TGTGCCAGCAGCCGCGACAGGACATTAATAACTGGAAACACCATATATTTT